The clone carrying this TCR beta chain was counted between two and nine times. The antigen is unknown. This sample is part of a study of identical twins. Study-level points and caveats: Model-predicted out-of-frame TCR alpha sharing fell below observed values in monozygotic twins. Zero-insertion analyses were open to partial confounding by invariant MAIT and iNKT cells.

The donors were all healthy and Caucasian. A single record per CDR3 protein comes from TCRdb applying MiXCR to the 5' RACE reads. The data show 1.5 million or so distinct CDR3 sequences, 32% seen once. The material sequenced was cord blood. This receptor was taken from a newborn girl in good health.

CDR3 amino acids: CASSFLTGDYEQYF. Written as DNA, the CDR3 is TGTGCCAGCAGCTTCCTAACAGGGGATTACGAGCAGTACTTC. The chain recombines TRBV13 with TRBJ2-7; 7 nucleotides line up with TRBD1. This CDR3 region has 14 residues. Looked up from germline, CDR1 is PRHDT and CDR2 is FYEKMQ (reference sequence). The junction had 6 bases not matched to a gene; V was cut back by 3 bases and J by 4 bases.